This T cell receptor beta chain is drawn from a study of blood T cell repertoires in COVID-19. Sequencing was performed with immunoSEQ multiplex PCR; in TCRdb, only in-frame clones are kept and a portion is missing. This table holds more than 110,000 clones, almost 90% found once. From germline, CDR1 is MNHEY and CDR2 SVGAGI. CDR3 length equals 12 residues. V lost 4 bases, J lost 6 bases, and 7 bases lay in between. This rearrangement joins TRBV6-5 to TRBJ2-1, with D hard to call. The specimen sequenced was peripheral blood. This receptor was taken from a man aged 50-60 years with active or convalescent COVID-19. CDR3 DNA sequence: TGTGCCAGCAGTTCCTACCTCAATGAGCAGTTCTTC. This encodes CASSSYLNEQFF.